One sample yielded the 21 T cell receptor beta chains listed below, sequenced in a study of cytotoxic CD8 clonotypes in ibrutinib-treated CLL. Measured with immunoSEQ multiplex PCR; TCRdb has only the in-frame clones, and not every one. The sample consists of 150,000 to 250,000 clones, about 72% of them appearing once. Source: PBMCs, taken after 24 months of ibrutinib treatment. These receptors were taken from a human donor with chronic lymphocytic leukemia.

The CDR3 here is CAWSPSYNEQFF. The CDR3 DNA is TGTGCCTGGAGTCCCAGTTACAATGAGCAGTTCTTC. The chain has TRBV30 and TRBJ2-1; no clear D. The CDR3 length is 12 residues. Germline V CDR1 and CDR2: GTSNPN, SVGIG (reference sequence). V lost 2 bases and J lost 4, with 6 bases in between.

The gene calls are TRBV6-5 and TRBJ2-1; 8 positions agree with TRBD2. Germline CDR1 and CDR2: MNHEY and SVGAGI. The CDR3 totals 13 residues. V lost 2 bases to trimming and J lost 7 bases; unmatched junction nucleotides: 1. The CDR3 region has the DNA TGTGCCAGCAGTTACACGGGAGGGAATGAGCAGTTCTTC. Translating gives CASSYTGGNEQFF.

V is TRBV30 and J is TRBJ2-5; 7 bases match TRBD1. V was pared by 5 bases and J by 2 bases, with 8 bases of the junction left unmatched. The CDR3 has 14 residues. CDR1 GTSNPN and CDR2 SVGIG come from the germline V gene (reference sequence). CDR3 nucleotides: TGTGCCTGGGACACAGGGGCACCACAAGAGACCCAGTACTTC. Its protein product is CAWDTGAPQETQYF.

The rearrangement links TRBV6-1 to TRBJ2-7, with 9 bases lining up with TRBD1. Germline trimming cut 6 bases from V and 5 bases from J; bases unmatched to any gene: 11. The CDR3 is made up of 15 amino acids. Germline CDR1 and CDR2: MNHNS and SASEGT. The CDR3 DNA is TGTGCCAGCAGATCGCCGGGACAGGGTCGCCACGAGCAGTACTTC. It yields the protein CASRSPGQGRHEQYF.

This clone was observed once. The chain joins TRBV29-1 to TRBJ1-2, with TRBD1 identical over 8 bases. CDR3 size: 14 residues. CDR1 and CDR2 from the germline V gene are SQVTM and ANQGSEA. V lost 6 bases, J lost 4 bases, and 10 bases stayed unmatched. This chain's CDR3 is CSVDFRQGSYGYTF. The CDR3 region has the DNA TGCAGCGTCGATTTCCGACAGGGGTCCTATGGCTACACCTTC.

V is TRBV28 and J is TRBJ2-1; D uncertain. Germline assignment: CDR1 MDHEN and CDR2 SYDVKM. Trimming cost V 1 base and J 8 bases, with 6 bases left between them. The length of the CDR3 is 12 residues. CDR3 loop: CASSLLTHEQFF. In nucleotides, the CDR3 is TGTGCCAGCAGTTTATTAACCCATGAGCAGTTCTTC.

The V gene is TRBV2, the J gene TRBJ1-5; maybe TRBD1 (6 bases). The germline V gene encodes CDR1 SNHLY and CDR2 FYNNEI. The V end lost 8 bases, the J end lost 0 bases, and 17 bases lay between the germline ends. This CDR3 has 16 residues. CDR3 DNA sequence: TGTGCCAGCGTAGATTGGCAGGGGATTAGCAATCAGCCCCAGCATTTT. The encoded protein is CASVDWQGISNQPQHF.

The J gene is TRBJ1-3, the V gene TRBV7-8; D remains unclear. V lost 2 bases to trimming and J lost 1 base, with 9 bases between them. Germline V gives CDR1 SGHVS, CDR2 FQNEAQ. This CDR3 is built from 15 residues. The CDR3 protein is CASSLLRGSGNTIYF. The CDR3 nucleotides are TGTGCCAGCAGCTTATTAAGAGGTTCTGGAAACACCATATATTTT.

This chain uses TRBV7-2 with TRBJ2-2; a weak D match, TRBD2 (7 bases). The CDR3 spans 15 residues. V lost 5 bases and J 6 bases, leaving 16 bases between the germline ends. The germline CDR1 and CDR2 sequences are SGHTA and FQGNSA. CDR3 in amino acids: CASSPSTGRAGELFF. The CDR3 DNA reads as TGTGCCAGCAGCCCCAGTACAGGGAGGGCCGGGGAGCTGTTTTTT.

V usage is TRBV5-1 and J usage is TRBJ2-3, with unresolved D. The ends were cut back, 1 base at V and 6 bases at J, with 9 bases in the middle. CDR3 length: 13 amino acids. Germline V gives CDR1 SGHRS, CDR2 YFSETQ. The CDR3 reads CASSLNRVDTQYF. The DNA of the CDR3 is TGCGCCAGCAGCTTGAATCGGGTCGATACGCAGTATTTT.

This clone appeared a few times. DNA for the CDR3: TGTGCCACCAGCGGGGTAGCGGTCGGTGAGCAGTACTTC. Protein sequence: CATSGVAVGEQYF. This sequence joins TRBV15 and TRBJ2-7; a possible D gene is TRBD2 (6 bases). This CDR3 contains 13 residues. Germline assignment: CDR1 LNHNV and CDR2 YYDKDF (reference sequence). V lost 5 bases and J 7 bases, leaving 15 bases between the germline ends.

The genes are TRBV7-9 and TRBJ2-7; tentative D call: TRBD1 (7 bases). This CDR3 spans 12 amino acids. Looked up from germline, CDR1 is SEHNR and CDR2 is FQNEAQ (reference sequence). Trimming shortened V by 5 bases and J by 5 bases, and 10 bases separated the two germline ends. In nucleotides, the CDR3 is TGTGCCAGCAGCCCCAGGGGGGACGAGCAGTACTTC. It is translated as CASSPRGDEQYF.

This clone was counted a single time. Other DNA sequences in this sample translate to the same CDR3. This chain joins TRBV2 and TRBJ2-2; TRBD1 matches 10 bases. The CDR3 is made up of 14 amino acids. In germline, CDR1 is SNHLY, CDR2 FYNNEI. The V gene end was trimmed by 5 bases and the J gene end by 5 bases; junction bases not matched to a gene: 2. The CDR3 spells CASSPGQGTGELFF. As DNA, the CDR3 is TGTGCCAGCAGTCCGGGACAGGGGACCGGGGAGCTGTTTTTT.

This chain links TRBV30 with TRBJ2-7; 8 bases match TRBD1. This CDR3 region has 15 residues. CDR1 and CDR2 (germline): GTSNPN, SVGIG (reference sequence). The junction had 11 bases not matched to a gene; V was cut back by 3 bases and J by 4 bases. The CDR3 loop reads CAWSDIRQGTYEQYF. CDR3 nucleotide sequence: TGTGCCTGGAGCGACATTAGACAGGGGACATACGAGCAGTACTTC. Based on the CDR3 plus reference TRBV30 and TRBJ2-7, the full variable domain is SQTIHQWPATLVQPVGSPLSLECTVEGTSNPNLYWYRQAAGRGLQLLFYSVGIGQISSEVPQNLSASRPQDRQFILSSKKLLLSDSGFYLCAWSDIRQGTYEQYFGPGTRLTVT.

CDR3 region: CATHKGYEQYF. CDR3 DNA sequence: TGTGCCACCCATAAGGGCTACGAGCAGTACTTC. The V and J genes are TRBV7-9 and TRBJ2-7; no clear D gene. Germline loops: CDR1 SEHNR, CDR2 FQNEAQ (reference sequence). Trimming pared 10 bases from V and 3 bases from J, leaving 10 bases between. CDR3 size: 11 residues.

This clone was observed once. The V gene is TRBV28, the J gene TRBJ2-4; the match to TRBD2 covers 8 bases. The CDR3 contains 15 residues. V shed 4 bases, J shed 8 bases, and the junction held 10 bases outside the gene matches. From germline, CDR1 is MDHEN and CDR2 SYDVKM. The CDR3 coding sequence is TGTGCCAGCAGTTCCAGAAGGACTAGCTTCGACATTCAGTACTTC. Translation gives CASSSRRTSFDIQYF.

The rearrangement links TRBV4-2 to TRBJ1-3; 10 bases fit TRBD1. This CDR3 has 16 residues. Germline trimming cut 5 bases from V and 3 bases from J; bases unmatched to any gene: 7. Germline CDR1 and CDR2: LGHNA and YNFKEQ. The CDR3 sequence: CASSTTGTGVGNTIYF. The CDR3 bases are TGTGCCAGCAGCACAACCGGGACAGGGGTTGGAAACACCATATATTTT.

The V and J genes are TRBV6-6 and TRBJ2-5; D remains ambiguous. The J call is doubtful: the DNA matches TRBJ2-7 better. The CDR3 is 13 amino acids. Germline V CDR1 and CDR2: MNHNY, SVGAGI (reference sequence). In DNA, the CDR3 is TGTGCCAGCAGGGGTACGGCCACCTACGAGCAGTACTTC. Its translation is CASRGTATYEQYF.

At least ten counts were recorded for this clone. This chain connects TRBV6-5 to TRBJ1-2; D is perhaps TRBD1 (6 bases). CDR1 MNHEY and CDR2 SVGAGI come from the germline V gene. Trimming cost V 4 bases and J 5 bases, with 17 bases left between them. This CDR3 contains 15 residues. The CDR3 here is CASSSLETGSYGYTF. CDR3 nucleotides: TGTGCCAGCAGTTCTCTAGAGACAGGATCTTATGGCTACACCTTC.

The chain employs TRBV5-4 and TRBJ2-7; TRBD1 or TRBD2 may be the D gene (6 bases each). V was pared by 0 bases and J by 5 bases, with 15 bases between. In germline, CDR1 is SGHNT, CDR2 YYREEE (reference sequence). This CDR3 has 15 amino acids. The CDR3 here is CASSLALQGRNEQYF. CDR3 in DNA: TGTGCCAGCAGCTTGGCTCTTCAGGGGAGGAACGAGCAGTACTTC.

The sample holds a few counts of this clone. The chain employs TRBV30 and TRBJ1-2; D remains unclear. V was shortened by 5 bases and J by 7 bases, with 5 bases between the two germline ends. The CDR3 extends over 9 amino acids. CDR1 and CDR2 (germline): GTSNPN, SVGIG (reference sequence). The CDR3 sequence is CAWGIGYTF. For the CDR3, the DNA is TGTGCCTGGGGGATTGGCTACACCTTC.